This T cell receptor beta chain came from a study of blood T cell repertoires in COVID-19. Looking at the study overall: The United States, Italy and Spain provided the acute and convalescent COVID-19 samples. T cells, B-cell-depleted T cells, or PBMCs provided the cDNA or gDNA that served as material.

Which cohort a participant joined came from the clinical history participants gave. Sequencing was performed with immunoSEQ multiplex PCR; in TCRdb, only in-frame clones are kept and a portion is missing. The sample yields approximately 210,000 clones, roughly 79% seen once. V dropped 4 bases and J dropped 4 bases, with 17 bases sitting between them. The CDR3 extends over 16 amino acids. In germline, CDR1 is MDHEN, CDR2 SYDVKM. This chain joins TRBV28 and TRBJ2-1; a possible D gene is TRBD2 (6 bases). The sequence came from a woman aged 45-65 years with acute COVID-19. The sample comprised PBMCs or T cells enriched from blood (not recorded which). The CDR3 DNA follows: TGTGCCAGCAGTTCCCCTGGTGCGGGAACTTACAATGAGCAGTTCTTC. Protein sequence: CASSSPGAGTYNEQFF.